This record looks at one T cell receptor beta chain sequence and its context. Its cognate antigen is unknown. The data were obtained in a study of Ad26.COV2.S vaccination and SARS-CoV-2 variants. As for treatment: 15 to 20 received Ad26.COV2.S at low or high dose, single or two shots; 5 received placebo; per-sample allocation not given. Repertoires come from day 63 after the first vaccine or placebo injection. Study results and caveats: Vaccinated and placebo-treated recipients had similar non-spike TCR breadth. Vaccine recipients had higher spike-specific TCR breadth than placebo recipients. Analytic work on TCR breadth and depth might have understated the full extent of total T cell responses.

CDR3 length: 12 residues. From germline, CDR1 is SNHLY and CDR2 FYNNEI. Data came from immunoSEQ multiplex PCR; TCRdb stores just in-frame clones and leaves some out. This sample carries about 330,000 clones, roughly 90% of them seen once, and the ten largest clones take around 5%. The V call is TRBV2, the J call TRBJ1-1, with D unresolved. This clonotype was obtained from a person aged 18-65 years who received the Ad26.COV2.S COVID-19 vaccine or a placebo. Here the sequenced sample was peripheral blood, taken in a trial of Ad26.COV2.S vaccine versus placebo. The CDR3 is CCVGSEDDEAFF. The CDR3 DNA reads TGTTGCGTCGGGAGCGAGGATGATGAAGCTTTCTTT.